This T cell receptor beta chain originates from a study of blood T cells in healthy people across ages. Study-wide background: There was about one barcoded beta molecule captured by template switching per two T cells.

A second PCR, run for about 7 to 11 cycles, used a sample-barcoded 5' primer plus a J-beta primer mix. TCRdb recomputed calls from the 5' RACE reads with MiXCR, one row per CDR3 protein. The data contain about a million distinct CDR3 sequences, roughly 47% of them singletons. V lost 2 bases and J lost 7, with 25 bases in between. The CDR3 has 18 residues. Researchers report isolating at least 6 million PBMCs per sample. Sequencing was done on a sample of blood. This chain connects TRBV12-3 or TRBV12-4 to TRBJ2-3; D is tentatively TRBD1 or TRBD2 (5 bases each). The clonotype comes from a woman aged 60-75 years in good health. In DNA, the CDR3 is TGTGCCAGCAGTTTACGGGGCGGTCTCGGTTTTGGGTCTAATACGCAGTATTTT. Protein product: CASSLRGGLGFGSNTQYF.